A single sample is the source of the 32 T cell receptor beta chains below, sequenced in a study of blood T cell repertoires in COVID-19. The assay was immunoSEQ multiplex PCR, and TCRdb's table has in-frame clones only and misses some. The sample holds 650,000 to 800,000 clones, just under 90% seen once. The sample consisted of peripheral blood. The receptors were sampled from a woman under 30 with acute or convalescent COVID-19.

The gene calls are TRBV2 and TRBJ1-1; the D gene is possibly TRBD1 (6 bases). Germline V gene sequence: CDR1 SNHLY, CDR2 FYNNEI. The V and J ends lost 5 bases and 4 bases respectively, with 14 bases between them. CDR3 length equals 14 residues. The CDR3 bases are TGTGCCAGCAGTAAAGACAGGCGGGGCACTGAAGCTTTCTTT. It encodes CASSKDRRGTEAFF. The full variable domain, completed using reference TRBV2 and TRBJ1-1, is EPEVTQTPSHQVTQMGQEVILRCVPISNHLYFYWYRQILGQKVEFLVSFYNNEISEKSEIFDDQFSVERPDGSNFTLKIRSTKLEDSAMYFCASSKDRRGTEAFFGQGTRLTVV.

Here the CDR3 DNA reads TGTGCCTTCTCCCTATACCCGACAGGGAACACTGAAGCTTTCTTT. This gives the protein CAFSLYPTGNTEAFF. This chain uses TRBV30 with TRBJ1-1; possible D gene TRBD1, 6 bases. The CDR3 contains 15 residues. V was clipped by 7 bases and J by 1 base, with 19 bases between them. In germline, CDR1 is GTSNPN, CDR2 SVGIG (reference sequence).

The chain recombines TRBV27 with TRBJ1-2; 7 bases align to TRBD1. J lost 4 bases, V lost 4 bases, and 6 bases had no gene match. The CDR3 runs 14 residues. Germline values: CDR1 MNHEY, CDR2 SMNVEV (reference sequence). As DNA, the CDR3 is TGTGCCAGCAGTTCTCGACAGGGATCCTATGGCTACACCTTC. It specifies CASSSRQGSYGYTF.

V and J are TRBV4-2 and TRBJ2-3; 8 positions agree with TRBD1. V lost 4 bases, J lost 4 bases, and 10 bases stayed unmatched. Germline V gives CDR1 LGHNA, CDR2 YNFKEQ. The CDR3 is 16 amino acids. The CDR3 DNA follows: TGTGCCAGCAGCCGTCATGGACAGGGCAACCCAGATACGCAGTATTTT. Protein sequence: CASSRHGQGNPDTQYF.

This clone has a single count. The V gene is TRBV20-1, the J gene TRBJ1-4, with unresolved D. This CDR3 spans 14 amino acids. Per the germline V gene, CDR1 is DFQATT and CDR2 is SNEGSKA (reference sequence). Trimming pared 3 bases from V and 4 bases from J, leaving 12 bases between. This CDR3 is CSASEGSGNEKLFF. The CDR3 DNA sequence: TGCAGTGCTAGTGAGGGTTCGGGTAATGAAAAACTGTTTTTT.

CDR3 DNA: TGCGCCAGCAGCCAAGTAGTCGGTGGACAGAACTATGGCTACACCTTC. Amino acid sequence: CASSQVVGGQNYGYTF. The chain recombines TRBV4-1 with TRBJ1-2, with D possibly being TRBD1 (6 bases). The V end was cut by 1 base, the J end by 2 bases, with 14 bases between. Germline assignment: CDR1 MGHRA and CDR2 YSYEKL. CDR3 size: 16 residues.

This chain uses TRBV27 with TRBJ1-1, with a possible D match to TRBD1 (5 bases). Deletions cut 6 bases from V and 5 bases from J, with 16 bases between. The germline CDR1 and CDR2 sequences are MNHEY and SMNVEV (reference sequence). The CDR3 is 14 amino acids. CDR3 sequence: CASRRTGDRTEAFF. CDR3 coding DNA: TGTGCCAGCAGAAGGACGGGGGATCGGACTGAAGCTTTCTTT.

V is TRBV15 and J is TRBJ2-2; no clear D gene. The CDR3 runs to 12 residues. The germline V gene encodes CDR1 LNHNV and CDR2 YYDKDF (reference sequence). V was pared by 3 bases and J by 9 bases, with 8 bases between. The CDR3 nucleotides are TGTGCCACCAGCAGGGCAATGCGGGAGCTGTTTTTT. Translation gives CATSRAMRELFF.

The gene calls are TRBV7-3 and TRBJ1-6; D not resolved. In germline, CDR1 is SGHTA, CDR2 FQGTGA. CDR3 length equals 15 residues. V lost 6 bases and J 6 bases, leaving 15 bases between the germline ends. CDR3 DNA sequence: TGTGCCAGCAGGTTACGAGGTGAAGCTAATTCACCCCTCCACTTT. It is translated as CASRLRGEANSPLHF.

This sequence joins TRBV5-6 and TRBJ1-2; 9 positions match TRBD1. Germline loops: CDR1 SGHDT, CDR2 YYEEEE. CDR3 length: 17 amino acids. Losses at the gene ends were 2 bases for V and 4 bases for J; bases not matched to a gene: 12. CDR3 region: CASSFFSDRGLGYGYTF. The CDR3 nucleotides are TGTGCCAGCAGCTTCTTCTCGGACAGGGGTTTGGGCTATGGCTACACCTTC.

The chain carries TRBV28 and TRBJ2-7; 7 bases match TRBD1. CDR3 size: 13 residues. Germline V gives CDR1 MDHEN, CDR2 SYDVKM. The junction had 4 bases not matched to a gene; V was cut back by 6 bases and J by 2 bases. This chain's CDR3 is CASSVDRAYEQYF. CDR3 DNA sequence: TGTGCCAGCAGCGTTGACAGGGCCTACGAGCAGTACTTC.

The chain links TRBV7-2 to TRBJ1-2; TRBD1 agrees at 7 bases. The trim removed 6 bases at V and 2 bases at J, leaving 6 bases unmatched. CDR3 length: 14 amino acids. CDR1 SGHTA and CDR2 FQGNSA come from the germline V gene. The CDR3 nucleotides are TGTGCCAGCAGGTCGACAGGGAACAACTATGGCTACACCTTC. Residues: CASRSTGNNYGYTF.

The chain couples TRBV15 to TRBJ1-1; D is unresolved. CDR1 and CDR2 from the germline V gene are LNHNV and YYDKDF (reference sequence). Trimming removed 5 bases from V and 4 bases from J, with 11 bases in between. CDR3 length equals 13 residues. CDR3 protein: CATSPPRITEAFF. As DNA, the CDR3 is TGTGCCACCAGCCCCCCTCGTATCACTGAAGCTTTCTTT. The full variable domain, in which reference TRBV15 and TRBJ1-1 provide the parts outside the CDR3, is DAMVIQNPRYQVTQFGKPVTLSCSQTLNHNVMYWYQQKSSQAPKLLFHYYDKDFNNEADTPDNFQSRRPNTSFCFLDIRSPGLGDTAMYLCATSPPRITEAFFGQGTRLTVV.

The genes are TRBV6-5 and TRBJ2-7; 8 bases align to TRBD1. J gave up 2 bases and V 7 bases, and 7 bases lay outside the gene matches. Per the germline V gene, CDR1 is MNHEY and CDR2 is SVGAGI. This CDR3 is built from 14 residues. CDR3 DNA: TGTGCCAGCAACCAGAGGACAGGGACCTACGAGCAGTACTTC. It yields the protein CASNQRTGTYEQYF.

V is TRBV28 and J is TRBJ1-6; D gene uncertain. The CDR3 totals 15 residues. V lost 2 bases and J lost 3, with 8 bases in between. Germline values: CDR1 MDHEN, CDR2 SYDVKM. CDR3 sequence: CASSLSQNYNSPLHF. The DNA of the CDR3 is TGTGCCAGCAGTTTAAGTCAGAACTATAATTCACCCCTCCACTTT.

This clone was counted once. The chain has TRBV11-2 and TRBJ1-2; TRBD1 is a possible D gene (6 bases). Per germline, CDR1 SGHAT and CDR2 FQNNGV. V was pared by 3 bases and J by 2 bases, with 7 bases between. CDR3 length: 13 amino acids. The CDR3 sequence is CASSFTGNYGYTF. The DNA of the CDR3 is TGTGCCAGCAGCTTTACAGGGAACTATGGCTACACCTTC.

J is TRBJ2-1 and V is TRBV10-3, with a tentative D call TRBD2 (6 bases). The CDR3 runs to 15 residues. Germline values: CDR1 ENHRY, CDR2 SYGVKD. The V end was cut by 5 bases, the J end by 5 bases, with 16 bases between. CDR3 loop: CAISTGTQPHNEQFF. DNA for the CDR3: TGTGCCATCAGTACCGGGACTCAACCCCACAATGAGCAGTTCTTC.

Notes on this clone: This sample includes further DNA sequences coding for the same CDR3. The chain links TRBV5-4 to TRBJ1-1, with unresolved D. Germline V gene sequence: CDR1 SGHNT, CDR2 YYREEE (reference sequence). This CDR3 region has 13 residues. The V gene lost 4 bases and the J gene lost 1 base, with 8 bases spanning the gap. Here the CDR3 reads CASSLDRNTEAFF. CDR3 DNA sequence: TGTGCCAGCAGCCTAGACCGGAACACTGAAGCTTTCTTT.

The V and J genes are TRBV27 and TRBJ1-6; D call uncertain. Germline V gives CDR1 MNHEY, CDR2 SMNVEV (reference sequence). The CDR3 covers 16 residues. V was pared by 2 bases and J by 13 bases, with 21 bases between. The CDR3 reads CASSLISSAPPRPLHF. The CDR3 nucleotides read TGTGCCAGCAGTTTAATTTCTAGTGCCCCACCCCGGCCCCTCCACTTT.

This rearrangement joins TRBV4-1 to TRBJ1-1; TRBD1 is a possible D gene (5 bases). This CDR3 region has 16 residues. Germline CDR1 is MGHRA and CDR2 is YSYEKL. V dropped 1 base and J dropped 0 bases, with 12 bases sitting between them. The CDR3 DNA reads as TGCGCCAGCAGCCAAGGCTCAGGGTCCATGAACACTGAAGCTTTCTTT. Protein product: CASSQGSGSMNTEAFF.

In its sample, this clone was seen a few times. This chain links TRBV5-1 with TRBJ1-2, with D maybe TRBD1 (5 bases). The CDR3 has 14 amino acids. Germline V gene lookup returns CDR1 SGHRS and CDR2 YFSETQ. Deletions cut 2 bases from V and 3 bases from J, with 11 bases between. CDR3 region: CASSLGAVYYGYTF. CDR3 in DNA: TGCGCCAGCAGCTTAGGGGCGGTGTACTATGGCTACACCTTC.

This chain uses TRBV10-3 with TRBJ2-7, with 11 bases fitting TRBD1. Trimming cost V 2 bases and J 6 bases; bases outside gene matches: 6. The CDR3 spans 15 residues. The germline V gene encodes CDR1 ENHRY and CDR2 SYGVKD. CDR3 region: CAISEMRGTGGEQYF. In DNA form, the CDR3 reads TGTGCCATCAGTGAGATGAGGGGGACAGGGGGCGAGCAGTACTTC.

CDR3 nucleotide sequence: TGTGCCAGCAGCGTTCGGACTCTCTTGGGGGAGGTGGTTCCTGAAGCTTTCTTT. Translated: CASSVRTLLGEVVPEAFF. This sequence joins TRBV9 and TRBJ1-1, with a tentative D call TRBD1 (5 bases). V lost 2 bases and J lost 6, with 26 bases in between. In germline, CDR1 is SGDLS, CDR2 YYNGEE. The CDR3 is made up of 18 amino acids.

The chain couples TRBV7-2 to TRBJ1-3, with D perhaps TRBD1 (5 bases). V was cut by 5 bases and J by 0 bases, with 11 bases left in between. The germline V gene has CDR1 SGHTA and CDR2 FQGNSA. The CDR3 consists of 15 residues. The CDR3 nucleotides read TGTGCCAGCAGCCCCGACAGTATCTCTGGAAACACCATATATTTT. This encodes CASSPDSISGNTIYF.

The V and J genes are TRBV5-1 and TRBJ2-7; 10 bases map to TRBD2. Germline trimming cut 0 bases from V and 1 base from J; bases unmatched to any gene: 1. In germline, CDR1 is SGHRS, CDR2 YFSETQ. The CDR3 sequence is 15 residues long. CDR3 in DNA: TGCGCCAGCAGCTTGGGACTAGCGGGTTCCTACGAGCAGTACTTC. Its protein is CASSLGLAGSYEQYF.

CDR3 DNA sequence: TGTGCCAGCAGTTACTCCCCCACTACAGGGGACTATGGCTACACCTTC. Protein: CASSYSPTTGDYGYTF. The rearrangement uses TRBV6-6 and TRBJ1-2; 7 bases are a match to TRBD1. J was trimmed by 3 bases and V by 0 bases; bases with no gene match: 7. Germline CDR1 is MNHNY and CDR2 is SVGAGI (reference sequence). The CDR3 spans 16 residues.

The rearrangement links TRBV27 to TRBJ1-2, with D tentatively TRBD1 (5 bases). This CDR3 is built from 15 residues. CDR1 and CDR2 from the germline V gene are MNHEY and SMNVEV (reference sequence). With 5 bases removed from V and 4 bases from J, the gap between germline ends came to 17 bases. This CDR3 is CASSAMFGAVYGYTF. CDR3 coding DNA: TGTGCCAGCAGTGCCATGTTTGGGGCGGTCTATGGCTACACCTTC.

The rearrangement joins TRBV7-2 to TRBJ1-3; D is ambiguous. CDR3 length equals 16 residues. V lost 2 bases to trimming and J lost 0 bases, with 11 bases between them. Germline V gives CDR1 SGHTA, CDR2 FQGNSA. The CDR3 loop is CASSLMSASSGNTIYF. CDR3 coding DNA: TGTGCCAGCAGCTTAATGTCAGCTAGCTCTGGAAACACCATATATTTT.

The V and J genes are TRBV6-4 and TRBJ1-6; D is perhaps TRBD1 (5 bases). This CDR3 region has 14 residues. The germline V gene encodes CDR1 MRHNA and CDR2 SNTAGT. Trimming pared 5 bases from V and 10 bases from J, leaving 15 bases between. The CDR3 sequence is CASSLQGMGSPLHF. For the CDR3, the DNA is TGTGCCAGCAGTCTTCAGGGTATGGGATCACCCCTCCACTTT.

The chain is built from TRBV6-5 and TRBJ1-3; 8 bases are shared with TRBD1. CDR3 length: 13 amino acids. The V segment lost 8 bases and the J segment 4 bases; nucleotides outside the gene matches: 4. Germline CDR1 is MNHEY and CDR2 is SVGAGI. Here the CDR3 DNA reads TGTGCCAGCCAGAGGGACAGGGGAAACACCATATATTTT. Translating it yields CASQRDRGNTIYF.

This clone appeared once. Other DNA variants within this sample encode the same CDR3. This chain connects TRBV12-3 or TRBV12-4 to TRBJ1-1; D is uncertain. With 3 bases removed from V and 1 base from J, the gap between germline ends came to 3 bases. The length of the CDR3 is 12 residues. The CDR3 reads CASSLANTEAFF. CDR3 DNA sequence: TGTGCCAGCAGTTTGGCGAACACTGAAGCTTTCTTT.

The rearrangement uses TRBV6-5 and TRBJ1-2; D uncertain. Trimming stripped 8 bases from V and 2 bases from J, with 12 bases between. CDR3 length equals 13 residues. Germline CDR1 MNHEY, CDR2 SVGAGI. The CDR3: CASAPEANYGYTF. The CDR3 DNA follows: TGTGCCAGCGCCCCTGAGGCCAACTATGGCTACACCTTC.